This T cell receptor (beta chain) was captured in a study of beta chain features in type 1 diabetes. The CDR3 loop spans 11 amino acids. Looked up from germline, CDR1 is KGHSH and CDR2 is LQKENI. V gave up 3 bases and J gave up 5 bases, with 4 bases separating them. General study points: More deletions and fewer insertions at VDJ junctions were found in patients with type 1 diabetes. In all four CD4+ subsets, TCRB CDR3 length was significantly, moderately reduced in type 1 diabetes. Because the template was cDNA, high-expressing cells might be over-represented.

The sample holds a few counts of this clone. The antigen remains unidentified. The sequenced template was cDNA made from the entire isolated RNA. The protocol was immunoSEQ multiplex PCR, while the TCRdb copy is restricted to in-frame clones and leaves out a portion. Of about 170,000 clones in the sample, about 7.9% were seen once. This TCR was sampled from a man between 18 and 35 years old with type 1 diabetes. Sequencing was done on a sample of central memory CD4+ T cells from blood. The V call is TRBV18, the J call TRBJ1-1; the D is unclear. For the CDR3, the DNA is TGTGCCAGCTCACCTAAAACTGAAGCTTTCTTT. It specifies CASSPKTEAFF. Combining the CDR3 with reference TRBV18 and TRBJ1-1 gives the whole variable domain NAGVMQNPRHLVRRRGQEARLRCSPMKGHSHVYWYRQLPEEGLKFMVYLQKENIIDESGMPKERFSAEFPKEGPSILRIQQVVRGDSAAYFCASSPKTEAFFGQGTRLTVV.